This T cell receptor (beta chain) was documented in a study of T cell responses to AZD1222 COVID-19 vaccine. For this clone: Antigen specificity is unknown.

Overall study findings and caveats: Only a handful of AZD1222 recipients, several in all, had baseline seropositivity. Repertoires were sampled only after the peak T cell response.

Libraries were prepared by immunoSEQ multiplex PCR; TCRdb keeps only in-frame clonotypes and omits some of them. The data hold approximately 150,000 clones, with about nine tenths observed a single time. Pooling covered second doses at about 4 or about 12 weeks. The clonotype was recovered from an adult who received the AZD1222 COVID-19 vaccine. The sequencing here drew on peripheral blood, taken 28 days after the second AZD1222 dose.

The CDR3 region is CASSLGRGLRSNQPQHF. CDR3 nucleotides: TGTGCCAGCAGCTTAGGACGAGGCCTACGGAGCAATCAGCCCCAGCATTTT. The V gene is TRBV7-2, the J gene TRBJ1-5, with D unresolved. The CDR3 runs to 17 residues. The V end was cut by 1 base, the J end by 1 base, with 14 bases between. Germline V lookup: CDR1 SGHTA, CDR2 FQGNSA.